This entry lists 10 T cell receptor beta chains sequenced from one sample in a study of neurological immune-mediated disorders. A single record per CDR3 protein comes from TCRdb applying MiXCR to the 5' RACE reads. The sample records tens of thousands of distinct CDR3 sequences, about 2.5% being singletons. The sample was PBMCs. The receptor set was obtained from a middle-aged man with multiple sclerosis.

Ten or more counts support this clonotype. The chain couples TRBV6-2 or TRBV6-3 to TRBJ2-4, with D uncertain. The CDR3 totals 13 residues. Trimming shortened V by 8 bases and J by 7 bases, and 15 bases separated the two germline ends. In germline, CDR1 is MNHEY, CDR2 SVGEGT. The CDR3 DNA sequence: TGTGCCAGCGGGGATGGTCCCGTCAACATTCAGTACTTC. It specifies CASGDGPVNIQYF.

Ten or more counts support this clonotype. This chain connects TRBV5-1 to TRBJ2-5, with D perhaps being TRBD1 or TRBD2 (6 bases each). Trimming removed 1 base at V and 2 bases at J, with 9 bases between. The germline gives CDR1 SGHRS, CDR2 YFSETQ. The CDR3 runs to 14 residues. The CDR3 coding sequence is TGCGCCAGCAGCTTGTCGGGGGCACAAGAGACCCAGTACTTC. It translates to CASSLSGAQETQYF. Together with reference TRBV5-1 and TRBJ2-5, the CDR3 gives the full variable domain: KAGVTQTPRYLIKTRGQQVTLSCSPISGHRSVSWYQQTPGQGLQFLFEYFSETQRNKGNFPGRFSGRQFSNSRSEMNVSTLELGDSALYLCASSLSGAQETQYFGPGTRLLVL.

This clonotype has a count of ten or more. The chain carries TRBV9 and TRBJ2-5; a weak D match, TRBD1 (6 bases). Germline-derived CDR1 and CDR2 are SGDLS and YYNGEE. Trimming shortened V by 0 bases and J by 6 bases, and 12 bases separated the two germline ends. The CDR3 runs to 14 residues. CDR3 sequence reads: CASSVGHREKTQYF. For the CDR3, the DNA is TGTGCCAGCAGCGTAGGTCACAGGGAAAAGACCCAGTACTTC.

This clonotype appeared many times. The rearrangement uses TRBV5-1 and TRBJ2-5; the D is unclear. CDR1 SGHRS and CDR2 YFSETQ come from the germline V gene. V was shortened by 5 bases and J by 2 bases, with 10 bases between the two germline ends. CDR3 size: 13 residues. CDR3: CASRPGSQETQYF. The CDR3 bases are TGCGCCAGCAGGCCCGGCAGTCAAGAGACCCAGTACTTC.

This clonotype appeared many times. The J gene is TRBJ1-2, the V gene TRBV4-1; D is uncertain. Trimming shortened V by 1 base and J by 8 bases, and 17 bases separated the two germline ends. The length of the CDR3 is 15 residues. Germline lookup yields CDR1 MGHRA and CDR2 YSYEKL. The CDR3 DNA reads as TGCGCCAGCAGCCAAGTCGAGGGCGGAGGGTTGGGCTACACCTTC. Its translation: CASSQVEGGGLGYTF.

In this sample, this clonotype turned up many times. The rearrangement uses TRBV11-3 and TRBJ2-7; 7 positions agree with TRBD2. V dropped 0 bases and J dropped 5; count of bases not matched to a gene: 10. The CDR3 is 16 residues long. CDR1 and CDR2 (germline): SGHNT, YENEEA. CDR3 sequence: CASSLDGRGGMDEQYF. The CDR3 DNA is TGTGCCAGCAGCTTAGATGGTCGCGGGGGTATGGACGAGCAGTACTTC.

This clonotype was seen at least ten times. This chain uses TRBV7-2 with TRBJ2-3; 10 bases agree with TRBD2. In germline, CDR1 is SGHTA, CDR2 FQGNSA. The CDR3 is 16 residues long. With 4 bases clipped from V and 0 bases from J, the junction kept 4 bases outside the gene matches. This chain's CDR3 is CASSSRTSGSTDTQYF. The CDR3 region has the DNA TGTGCCAGCAGCTCCCGGACTAGCGGAAGCACAGATACGCAGTATTTT.

This clonotype showed up many times. The chain links TRBV2 to TRBJ1-2; D uncertain. Germline-derived CDR1 and CDR2 are SNHLY and FYNNEI. V lost 6 bases and J 4 bases, leaving 9 bases between the germline ends. This CDR3 spans 12 amino acids. In DNA form, the CDR3 reads TGTGCCAGCAGGAACAGCGCCTATGGCTACACCTTC. Residues: CASRNSAYGYTF.

In this sample, this clonotype turned up many times. The chain combines TRBV5-1 with TRBJ2-5; unclear D gene. Germline lookup yields CDR1 SGHRS and CDR2 YFSETQ. The CDR3 has 12 residues. V lost 4 bases, J lost 9 bases, and 13 bases lay in between. The CDR3 region is CASSPPGRAQYF. The CDR3 DNA is TGCGCCAGCAGCCCACCTGGGCGCGCCCAGTACTTC.

The sample holds many counts of this clonotype. The chain carries TRBV5-5 and TRBJ1-2; no reliable D call. The CDR3 extends over 15 amino acids. Per the germline V gene, CDR1 is SGHKS and CDR2 is YYEKEE (reference sequence). Deletions cut 3 bases from V and 3 bases from J, with 15 bases between. This chain's CDR3 is CASSYSGREDYGYTF. CDR3 in DNA: TGTGCCAGCAGCTACTCAGGTCGGGAGGACTATGGCTACACCTTC.